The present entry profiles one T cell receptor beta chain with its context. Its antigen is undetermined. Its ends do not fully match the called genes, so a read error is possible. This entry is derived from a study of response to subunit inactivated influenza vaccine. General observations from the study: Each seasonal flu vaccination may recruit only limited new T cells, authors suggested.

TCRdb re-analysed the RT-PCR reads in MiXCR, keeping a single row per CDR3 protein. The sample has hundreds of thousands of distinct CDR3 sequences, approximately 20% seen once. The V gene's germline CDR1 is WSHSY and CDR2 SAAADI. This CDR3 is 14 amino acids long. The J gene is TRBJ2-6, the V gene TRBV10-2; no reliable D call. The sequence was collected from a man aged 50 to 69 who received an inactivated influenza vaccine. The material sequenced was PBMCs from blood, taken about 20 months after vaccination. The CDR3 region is CASRESSGANVLTF. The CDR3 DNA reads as TGCGCCAGCAGAGAGTCCTCTGGGGCCAACGTCCTGACTTTC.